A selection of T cell receptor beta chains follows, all from one sample in a study of T cell responses to AZD1222 COVID-19 vaccine. Assay: immunoSEQ multiplex PCR; the TCRdb copy retains only in-frame clones and omits some. In the table there are about 150,000 clones, over 90% of which are singletons. Specimen: peripheral blood, collected 28 days after the second AZD1222 dose. The source is an adult who received the AZD1222 COVID-19 vaccine. Each CDR3 is given with its conserved first and last residue. A D gene is named only where the DNA matches it firmly. Where a row states a size, it is once, few, many or the class of an expanded clone; other rows omit it.

>NA|TRBV19|TRBJ2-7|TRBD2
TGTGCCAGTAGCCACTCTAGCGGGATAGACGAGCAGTACTTC
CASSHSSGIDEQYF
>NA|TRBV11-1|TRBJ2-1|TRBD1
TGTGCCAGCAGCCCACCAGTTTTGGGACAGCACAATGAGCAGTTCTTC
CASSPPVLGQHNEQFF
>NA|TRBV6-1|TRBJ1-2|NA
TGTGCCAGCAGTGAGGGGGGCGGCTATGGCTACACCTTC
CASSEGGGYGYTF
>NA|TRBV19|TRBJ2-3|TRBD2
TGTGCCAGTAGTCCTAGCGGGGGTGATACGCAGTATTTT
CASSPSGGDTQYF
>NA|TRBV5-1|TRBJ2-6|NA
TGCGCCAGCAGCTTTCGGACGGGAGCCTCTGGGGCCAACGTCCTGACTTTC
CASSFRTGASGANVLTF
>NA|TRBV28|TRBJ1-4|NA
TGTGCCAGCAGACAACCGGGCTATGAAAAACTGTTTTTT
CASRQPGYEKLFF
>NA|TRBV12-3/TRBV12-4|TRBJ1-1|NA
TGTGCCAGCAGTCTTTCGTCTGAAGCTTTCTTT
CASSLSSEAFF
>few|TRBV11-3|TRBJ2-3|NA
TGTGCCAGCAGCGATAGGGGGAGAAGCACAGATACGCAGTATTTT
CASSDRGRSTDTQYF
>NA|TRBV18|TRBJ1-1|NA
TGTGCCAGCTCACTCGACGCCAGAATTACTGAAGCTTTCTTT
CASSLDARITEAFF
>NA|TRBV5-6|TRBJ2-3|NA
TGTGCCAGCAGCTTGTGGCGTAGGCTGACAGATACGCAGTATTTT
CASSLWRRLTDTQYF
>NA|TRBV10-3|TRBJ1-6|NA
TGTGCCATCGCAGCCGGGATTTCTAATTCACCCCTCCACTTT
CAIAAGISNSPLHF
>NA|TRBV2|TRBJ1-1|NA
TGTGCCAGCAGGATAGAAGGGAGGTGGGGCTGGAACACTGAAGCTTTCTTT
CASRIEGRWGWNTEAFF
>NA|TRBV2|TRBJ2-2|TRBD1
TGTGCCAGCAGGGACAGGGTTGACACCGGGGAGCTGTTTTTT
CASRDRVDTGELFF
>NA|TRBV7-7|TRBJ2-2|TRBD2
TGTGCCAGCAGCCCCGTTGTAATCGGTGGGGGAGGGCGGAACACCGGGGAGCTGTTTTTT
CASSPVVIGGGGRNTGELFF
>NA|TRBV5-1|TRBJ2-7|TRBD1
TGCGCCAGCAGCTTGTGGACAGGGGTCAACGAGCAGTACTTC
CASSLWTGVNEQYF
>NA|TRBV14|TRBJ1-1|NA
TGTGCCAGCAGCCAAGATCGTTCTTCACCCCCTGAAGCTTTCTTT
CASSQDRSSPPEAFF
>once|TRBV27|TRBJ1-1|NA
TGTGCCAGCACGTCCGGGCAGCGGAACACTGAAGCTTTCTTT
CASTSGQRNTEAFF
>NA|TRBV30|TRBJ1-1|TRBD1
TGTGCCTGGTTGACAGGGAGGTTAGGTGAAGCTTTCTTT
CAWLTGRLGEAFF
>NA|TRBV7-9|TRBJ2-4|NA
TGTGCCAGCAGCTTAGTCGGGAACATTCAGTACTTC
CASSLVGNIQYF
>NA|TRBV7-3|TRBJ1-1|NA
TGTGCCAGCAGCTTATCCCAAAACACTGAAGCTTTCTTT
CASSLSQNTEAFF
>NA|TRBV5-1|TRBJ2-1|NA
TGCGCCAGCAGCTTGTTCGCAGGGATGAACAATGAGCAGTTCTTC
CASSLFAGMNNEQFF
>NA|TRBV19|TRBJ2-3|TRBD2
TGTGCCAGTAGTAACCGGCTCAGGACAGCGGGAGCCTCAGATACGCAGTATTTT
CASSNRLRTAGASDTQYF
>NA|TRBV4-1|TRBJ2-2|NA
TGCGCCAGCAGCCAAGATCGAAGGAACACCGGGGAGCTGTTTTTT
CASSQDRRNTGELFF
>once|TRBV12-5|TRBJ1-1|NA
TGTGCTAGTGGTTTGGGGCAGACCATGAACACTGAAGCTTTCTTT
CASGLGQTMNTEAFF
>NA|TRBV6-5|TRBJ1-6|NA
TGTGCCAGCAGTTCCCCGGTGGGTTCACCCCTCCACTTT
CASSSPVGSPLHF
>few|TRBV11-2|TRBJ1-5|NA
TGTGCCAGCAGCCGCATGAAGAGTCATAGCAATCAGCCCCAGCATTTT
CASSRMKSHSNQPQHF
>NA|TRBV7-3|TRBJ1-6|NA
TGTGCCAGCAGCCTAGGGCCCGGGATTGGTAATTCACCCCTCCACTTT
CASSLGPGIGNSPLHF
>NA|TRBV11-3|TRBJ2-3|TRBD1
TGTGCCAGCAGCTTAGGGGACAGGGGCACAGATACGCAGTATTTT
CASSLGDRGTDTQYF
>NA|TRBV20-1|TRBJ2-1|NA
TGCAGTGCTAGGGAAATAAGTAAGGAGTTCTTC
CSAREISKEFF
>NA|TRBV10-1|TRBJ1-1|NA
TGCGCCAGCAGTGAGTCAACAGGGAAGAACACTGAAGCTTTCTTT
CASSESTGKNTEAFF
>few|TRBV30|TRBJ2-7|NA
TGTGCCTGGAGTCAGGGCTACGAGCAGTACTTC
CAWSQGYEQYF
>once|TRBV6-5|TRBJ2-7|NA
TGTGCCAGCAGTTCCCCAGGAGGCGAGCAGTACTTC
CASSSPGGEQYF
>NA|TRBV5-1|TRBJ2-5|NA
TGCGCCAGCAGCTTGGTGGGGGGCGAGACCCAGTACTTC
CASSLVGGETQYF
>NA|TRBV6-5|TRBJ1-2|TRBD1
TGTGCCAGCAGTCGGAGGGACAGGGTGGGCTACACCTTC
CASSRRDRVGYTF
>NA|TRBV5-4|TRBJ1-1|NA
TGTGCCAGCAGCTACGCAAGGAAGAGCACTGAAGCTTTCTTT
CASSYARKSTEAFF
>NA|TRBV7-8|TRBJ2-3|TRBD2
TGTGCCAGCAGCTTAGCAAGAGTGCGGGGGGGAATGGATACGCAGTATTTT
CASSLARVRGGMDTQYF
>NA|TRBV27|TRBJ2-1|NA
TGTGCCAGCAGCCCAAAGGGGGGGAGCTCCTACAATGAGCAGTTCTTC
CASSPKGGSSYNEQFF
>NA|TRBV11-1|TRBJ2-1|NA
TGTGCCAGCAGCTTAGCGCGCAGGGAGTCCTACAATGAGCAGTTCTTC
CASSLARRESYNEQFF
>NA|TRBV4-2|TRBJ1-1|NA
TGTGCCAGCAGCCAAGCGACAGGAGCGAGGTCTGCCCAAGCTTTCTTT
CASSQATGARSAQAFF
>NA|TRBV6-1|TRBJ2-6|NA
TGTGCCAGCAGTGGTTCCGTTATCTCTGGGGCCAACGTCCTGACTTTC
CASSGSVISGANVLTF
>NA|TRBV18|TRBJ2-1|NA
TGTGCCAGCTCACCAAAGGGCGGGGTGAGCTCCTACAATGAGCAGTTCTTC
CASSPKGGVSSYNEQFF
>NA|TRBV10-1|TRBJ1-5|NA
TGCGCCAGCAGTGGGGGGCCCAATCAGCCCCAGCATTTT
CASSGGPNQPQHF
>NA|TRBV7-9|TRBJ1-2|TRBD1
TGTGCCAGCAGCCCGGGACAGACTAACTATGGCTACACCTTC
CASSPGQTNYGYTF
>NA|TRBV5-6|TRBJ2-5|NA
TGTGCCAGCAGCTTGGGCCTAGATTGGGAGACCCAGTACTTC
CASSLGLDWETQYF
>once|TRBV5-4|TRBJ1-2|TRBD1
TGTGCCAGCAGCTTACAGGGGGCTCGCGGCTACACCTTC
CASSLQGARGYTF
>NA|TRBV19|TRBJ1-1|NA
TGTGCCAGTAGGGAGAGCAGGGGCACTGAAGCTTTCTTT
CASRESRGTEAFF
>NA|TRBV5-6|TRBJ1-2|TRBD1
TGTGCCAGCAGCCTAGGACAGGGGGAGGGCTACACCTTC
CASSLGQGEGYTF
>NA|TRBV5-1|TRBJ2-3|TRBD1
TGCGCCAGCAGCCTCAACAGGGGAGGCACAGATACGCAGTATTTT
CASSLNRGGTDTQYF
>NA|TRBV4-1|TRBJ2-5|TRBD1
TGCGCCAGCAGCCAAACCCGGGACAGGAGAGTAAAGACCCAGTACTTC
CASSQTRDRRVKTQYF
>once|TRBV27|TRBJ1-2|NA
TGTGCCAGCAGTTCCCTCAGTGGCTATGGCTACACCTTC
CASSSLSGYGYTF
>NA|TRBV13|TRBJ1-1|NA
TGTGCCAGCAGCTTCCCTTTGGGGATGAACACTGAAGCTTTCTTT
CASSFPLGMNTEAFF
>NA|TRBV4-2|TRBJ2-3|NA
TGTGCCAGCAGCCAAGATTACGGCAGGGTGGGAGATACGCAGTATTTT
CASSQDYGRVGDTQYF
>NA|TRBV5-4|TRBJ2-7|TRBD1
TGTGCCAGCAGTCCGAGAGGGGGCTTCTACGAGCAGTACTTC
CASSPRGGFYEQYF
>NA|TRBV6-4|TRBJ2-3|NA
TGTGCCAGCAGCTCGTCGAGTGTCCCCACAGATACGCAGTATTTT
CASSSSSVPTDTQYF
>NA|TRBV3-1/TRBV3-2|TRBJ2-1|NA
TGTGCCAGCAGCCAAGATGGATTTTCCTACAATGAGCAGTTCTTC
CASSQDGFSYNEQFF